This T cell receptor (beta chain) appears in the sequencing data of a study of cytomegalovirus exposure and HLA in healthy donors. PCR amplification relied on 60 Vbeta primers (plus 13 Jbeta primers). Sequenced by immunoSEQ multiplex PCR; TCRdb stores in-frame clones only, minus some. The repertoire consists of some 63,000 clones, with 75% to 85% occurring once and the leading ten covering about 1.6%. CDR3 size: 12 residues. V lost 2 bases and J 3 bases, leaving 3 bases between the germline ends. Germline assignment: CDR1 SGHVS and CDR2 FQNEAQ. The sample consisted of PBMCs. The chain couples TRBV7-8 to TRBJ2-3; D remains ambiguous. This clonotype originated in a human donor in good health. CDR3: CASSLLTDTQYF. CDR3 nucleotides: TGTGCCAGCAGCTTATTAACAGATACGCAGTATTTT.